This TCR beta chain was captured in a study of cytomegalovirus exposure and HLA in healthy donors. Across the study: Prior work identified 100 million to 130 million unique TCR beta sequences in 150 million to 200 million T cells.

V was trimmed by 3 bases and J by 0 bases, leaving 9 bases between them. This CDR3 contains 15 residues. Per germline, CDR1 LNHDA and CDR2 SQIVND (reference sequence). Amplification used 60 Vbeta primers and 13 Jbeta primers. Here immunoSEQ multiplex PCR was the method, and the copy in TCRdb shows in-frame clones only, minus some. The data show approximately 280,000 clones, with about 90% seen just once and around 2.1% held by the top ten. The gene calls are TRBV19 and TRBJ2-1; D remains ambiguous. The sequenced sample consisted of PBMCs. This receptor was taken from a woman aged 18-29 years in good health and CMV-seronegative. Here the CDR3 reads CASSIGWSSYNEQFF. The CDR3 DNA follows: TGTGCCAGTAGTATTGGATGGAGCTCCTACAATGAGCAGTTCTTC.